The T cell receptor beta chain described here comes from a study of shared clonotypes between healthy human individuals (dated by TCRdb to the early 2020s). General notes on the study: The cohort comprised a couple of women and three men aged 18 to 49 years. For each donor, CD4 naive and CD4 memory were each run on three plates, CD8 naive on two plates, and CD8 memory on one plate. Blood TCR repertoires of about five healthy adults were deeply sequenced to estimate repertoire size and the extent of clonotype sharing between individuals. Libraries were prepared and TCR repertoires were sequenced by different laboratories using diverse techniques, in order to increase sequencing depth and limit assay-specific biases. Between about 0.85 and 9.5 billion PBMCs per donor were obtained by leukapheresis.

General study outcomes and caveats: Naive subsets generally had larger estimated clonotype richness than memory subsets. Compared with non-shared clonotypes, the clonotypes found in all four sorted-subset donors had higher generation probabilities. Incomplete sequencing was indicated by rarefaction of sorted-subset datasets, despite the large sequencing depth. Pairwise subsampling indicated that sequencing depth was expected to affect the degree of clonotype sharing among donors. Across four donors, approximately 5% of naive CD4, around 3.3% of naive CD8, about 2% of memory CD4, and 0.4% to 0.45% of memory CD8 clonotypes were shared. Only blood was sampled, and tissue TCR repertoires likely differ from those in blood. Because the study included a small number of donors, the genetic and exposure-history diversity represented was limited.

A word on this clone: The antigen it binds to is not known. No per-base quality is available; no much larger clone lies one base away.

The CDR3, cysteine through phenylalanine, is 15 amino acids long. Only the CDR3 DNA is retained, 45 bases long and in frame from the first base. CDR1 MDHEN and CDR2 SYDVKM are derived from the germline V gene. From V the trimming removes 6 bases and from J it removes 4 bases, while the gene matches leave 6 bases of the junction unaccounted for. Using the deep immunoSEQ assay, multiplex PCR amplified TCR CDR3 regions from genomic DNA. Genomic DNA extracted from each cell subset was distributed evenly over all wells of several immunoSEQ 96-well plates, and each plate served as one replicate. For sorted subsets, each replicate PCR was loaded with 200 ng genomic DNA, equivalent to approximately 33,000 T cell genomes. The purified libraries were quantified using a Qubit 3.0 fluorometer, sized with a Bioanalyzer 2100, and then quantified again using the KAPA Library Quantification kit. A separate single-read 150-cycle Illumina NextSeq 550 flow cell was used to sequence each immunoSEQ 96-well plate. The authors' analysis ran thus. Because the immunoSEQ output included only junctional sequences and no quality scores, the filtering could not be the same as the filtering used for full-length reads. Sequences were annotated with PyIR, a Python wrapper for IgBLAST v1.9, using IMGT germline references to assign V/J genes and CDR3. Reads with weak V/J assignments (E-value above 1e-6), missing CDR3, stop codons, out-of-frame junctions, or ambiguous translated residues were removed. V3J clonotypes were defined as sequences sharing an identical inferred V gene, J gene, and CDR3 amino acid sequence. The percentage overlap between two repertoires was calculated by dividing the number of shared unique clonotypes by the size of the smaller repertoire. Richness of each repertoire was evaluated using RTK rarefaction, the Chao1 estimator, and Recon v2.1 estimates of unobserved clonotypes. Generation probabilities for all TCRbeta clonotypes obtained by the gDNA method from a handful of donors were computed using OLGA. As stored in TCRdb, this immuneACCESS dataset retains in-frame rearrangements with V and J assigned. A fraction of the clones does not appear; measured against another copy, unresolved V genes explain less than half of the discrepancy, and the remainder lacks a known reason. From that table come the V and J calls and clone size; the DNA was used to work out D and trimming. The table for this sample lists approximately 1,500,000 clones; 98% of them were counted only once. Roughly 0.4% of the sample is held by the ten biggest clonotypes.

The donors were healthy, HIV-negative adults with no recently reported acute infections or vaccinations. Only Caucasian adults living in Nashville, Tennessee, USA were represented among the donors. CD4+ T cells were enriched through magnetic negative selection, after which naive cells were positively selected on CD45RA and the remaining negative fraction served as the memory subset. After blood collection by leukapheresis, PBMCs were isolated using Ficoll-Histopaque density gradient centrifugation and then cryopreserved in the vapor phase of liquid nitrogen. Analytical flow cytometry was used to check the purity and quantity of every magnetically sorted T cell population. Each sorted fraction had its genomic DNA isolated and then quantified by UV absorbance on a Nanodrop 2000c.

The sequenced sample consisted of naive CD4+ T cells sorted from blood. The intended sense of this specimen's cell subset or site label: CD45RA+ positively selected. This chain is built from TRBV28 and TRBJ2-3; TRBD1 agrees with 11 junctional bases. This clonotype originated in a young man in good health. This receptor has the CDR3 CASRIWGQGADTQYF. The DNA is as follows: TGTGCCAGCAGAATTTGGGGACAGGGGGCAGATACGCAGTATTTT.